The next 30 T cell receptor beta chains were all read from a single sample in a study of T cells in Graves' hyperthyroidism and ophthalmopathy. Template material for amplifying TCR beta CDR3 regions consisted of RNA transcripts. The HTBI primer set served for first-round RT-PCR of the TCR CDR3. MiXCR, run by TCRdb on the multiplex PCR reads, gives a single entry per CDR3 protein. This repertoire shows 620,000 or so distinct CDR3 sequences, more than 12% found once; its top ten account for roughly an eighth. The specimen was blood. The receptors derive from a woman aged 45 to 65 with Graves' ophthalmopathy.

The J gene is TRBJ2-1, the V gene TRBV6-2 or TRBV6-3, with D tentatively TRBD1 or TRBD2 (5 bases each). The ends were cut back, 6 bases at V and 0 bases at J, with 12 bases in the middle. In germline, CDR1 is MNHEY, CDR2 SVGEGT. The CDR3 runs 15 residues. CDR3 DNA sequence: TGTGCCAGCAGCGGGGCAGGGTTCTCCTACAATGAGCAGTTCTTC. Translation gives CASSGAGFSYNEQFF.

This chain links TRBV28 with TRBJ1-1; D is unclear. V lost 5 bases and J lost 8, with 15 bases in between. Germline-derived CDR1 and CDR2 are MDHEN and SYDVKM. There are 13 residues in the CDR3. This CDR3 reads CASSPQTGREAFF. DNA of the CDR3: TGTGCCAGCAGTCCCCAAACGGGCAGGGAAGCTTTCTTT.

In its sample, this clonotype was seen a few times. The CDR3: CASTRTSGYEQYF. For the CDR3, the DNA is TGTGCCAGCACCAGGACTAGCGGATACGAGCAGTACTTC. The chain recombines TRBV6-2 or TRBV6-3 with TRBJ2-7; 10 bases fit TRBD2. J lost 4 bases, V lost 7 bases, and 4 bases had no gene match. Germline lookup yields CDR1 MNHEY and CDR2 SVGEGT. The CDR3 length is 13 residues.

The chain uses TRBV18 and TRBJ2-3; 9 bases match TRBD2. Looked up from germline, CDR1 is KGHSH and CDR2 is LQKENI. The J segment lost 1 base and the V segment lost 4 bases, leaving 3 bases of the junction unmatched. CDR3 length: 15 residues. CDR3 region: CASSREREGTDTQYF. In nucleotides, the CDR3 is TGTGCCAGCTCACGCGAGCGGGAGGGCACAGATACGCAGTATTTT.

This clonotype was counted between two and nine times. J is TRBJ2-1 and V is TRBV20-1; D possibly uses TRBD1 or TRBD2 (6 bases each). V was clipped by 2 bases and J by 1 base, with 15 bases between them. This CDR3 comprises 16 residues. The germline CDR1 and CDR2 sequences are DFQATT and SNEGSKA (reference sequence). The CDR3 reads CSARSRGAMSYNEQFF. CDR3 nucleotides: TGCAGTGCTAGATCGAGGGGGGCGATGTCCTACAATGAGCAGTTCTTC.

There are many counts of this clonotype. The rearrangement links TRBV5-1 to TRBJ2-2; 7 bases fit TRBD2. The germline V gene encodes CDR1 SGHRS and CDR2 YFSETQ. V trimming: 1 base; J trimming: 4 bases; junction bases outside the gene matches: 13. The CDR3 spans 18 residues. The CDR3 loop reads CASSLTKATSRGTGELFF. CDR3 bases: TGCGCCAGCAGCTTGACCAAGGCGACTAGCCGGGGCACCGGGGAGCTGTTTTTT.

The gene calls are TRBV24-1 and TRBJ2-2, with 8 nucleotides matching TRBD1. The CDR3 is 15 amino acids. Trimming removed 2 bases from V and 3 bases from J; junction bases left unmatched: 1. The germline V gene has CDR1 KGHDR and CDR2 SFDVKD. CDR3 in amino acids: CATSDSGQDTGELFF. The CDR3, as DNA: TGTGCCACCAGTGATTCGGGACAGGACACCGGGGAGCTGTTTTTT.

This clonotype appeared many times. This chain connects TRBV7-3 to TRBJ2-1; TRBD2 matches at 9 bases. Per the germline V gene, CDR1 is SGHTA and CDR2 is FQGTGA. J gave up 4 bases and V 2 bases, and 3 bases lay outside the gene matches. The CDR3 has 15 residues. As DNA, the CDR3 is TGTGCCAGCAGCTTATCTAGCGGGAATTACAATGAGCAGTTCTTC. Amino acid sequence: CASSLSSGNYNEQFF.

This clonotype appeared many times. V is TRBV20-1 and J is TRBJ2-3; D ambiguous. This CDR3 region has 14 residues. V was pared by 0 bases and J by 4 bases, with 11 bases between. Germline V CDR1 and CDR2: DFQATT, SNEGSKA (reference sequence). CDR3 nucleotides: TGCAGTGCTAGAGATAATAGCCGGCCAGATACGCAGTATTTT. Residues: CSARDNSRPDTQYF.

This clonotype has ten or more counts. V gene TRBV24-1 combines with J gene TRBJ2-1; 11 positions agree with TRBD2. The V segment lost 7 bases and the J segment 0 bases; nucleotides outside the gene matches: 13. The CDR3 covers 19 residues. Germline V lookup: CDR1 KGHDR, CDR2 SFDVKD. The CDR3 nucleotides are TGTGCCACCAGCACCGGGACTAGCGGATTTGGGAGCTCCTACAATGAGCAGTTCTTC. Amino acids: CATSTGTSGFGSSYNEQFF.

The chain combines TRBV19 with TRBJ2-1; 11 bases fit TRBD2. V trimming: 3 bases; J trimming: 5 bases; junction bases outside the gene matches: 6. This CDR3 comprises 16 residues. Per germline, CDR1 LNHDA and CDR2 SQIVND (reference sequence). The CDR3 loop is CASSILAGGPNNEQFF. The CDR3 bases are TGTGCCAGTAGTATTCTAGCGGGAGGACCAAACAATGAGCAGTTCTTC.

This clonotype was recorded many times. V and J are TRBV28 and TRBJ2-3, with 12 bases lining up with TRBD2. The V segment lost 5 bases and the J segment 3 bases; nucleotides outside the gene matches: 6. The CDR3 contains 16 residues. Germline values: CDR1 MDHEN, CDR2 SYDVKM. The CDR3 loop reads CASSPGLAGSTDTQYF. CDR3 nucleotide sequence: TGTGCCAGCAGTCCCGGACTAGCGGGAAGTACAGATACGCAGTATTTT. The whole variable domain, remainder taken from reference TRBV28 and TRBJ2-3, is DVKVTQSSRYLVKRTGEKVFLECVQDMDHENMFWYRQDPGLGLRLIYFSYDVKMKEKGDIPEGYSVSREKKERFSLILESASTNQTSMYLCASSPGLAGSTDTQYFGPGTRLTVL.

This clonotype came up many times. The chain employs TRBV6-1 and TRBJ2-3; D may be TRBD2 (6 bases). Germline CDR1 reads MNHNS; CDR2 reads SASEGT. The CDR3 has 13 amino acids. Trimming removed 7 bases at V and 4 bases at J, with 12 bases between. This CDR3 is CASTREFPDTQYF. CDR3 nucleotide sequence: TGTGCCAGCACACGGGAGTTCCCAGATACGCAGTATTTT.

This clonotype has ten or more counts. This sequence joins TRBV15 and TRBJ1-2; D is ambiguous. V gave up 0 bases and J gave up 4 bases, with 6 bases separating them. This CDR3 region has 13 residues. Germline V lookup: CDR1 LNHNV, CDR2 YYDKDF (reference sequence). The CDR3 spells CATSRDVVYGYTF. The CDR3 DNA reads TGTGCCACCAGCAGAGATGTAGTCTATGGCTACACCTTC.

This clonotype was found many times. The chain joins TRBV27 to TRBJ2-1; D not certain. Germline loops: CDR1 MNHEY, CDR2 SMNVEV (reference sequence). This CDR3 has 14 residues. The V gene lost 3 bases and the J gene lost 4 bases, with 10 bases spanning the gap. The CDR3 region is CASSFSQVYNEQFF. The CDR3 DNA reads as TGTGCCAGCAGTTTCTCGCAGGTTTACAATGAGCAGTTCTTC.

The chain combines TRBV29-1 with TRBJ2-7; 10 bases match TRBD2. This CDR3 has 14 residues. With V trimmed by 4 bases and J by 4 bases, 7 bases remained unmatched. CDR1 is SQVTM and CDR2 is ANQGSEA in the germline V gene. The CDR3 loop reads CSVVPSGRKYEQYF. The DNA of the CDR3 is TGCAGCGTTGTGCCTAGCGGGAGAAAATACGAGCAGTACTTC.

This clonotype has ten or more counts. This sequence joins TRBV6-1 and TRBJ1-5, with D tentatively TRBD1 (6 bases). Germline V gene data show CDR1 as MNHNS and CDR2 as SASEGT. This CDR3 has 18 residues. Trimming took 10 bases from V and 0 from J, leaving 25 bases between them. DNA for the CDR3: TGTGCCACCATTACCTCCCCCCGGGACAACTATAGCAATCAGCCCCAGCATTTT. Protein: CATITSPRDNYSNQPQHF.

This clonotype has at least ten counts. The genes are TRBV20-1 and TRBJ2-3; 7 bases line up with TRBD2. Germline CDR1 and CDR2: DFQATT and SNEGSKA (reference sequence). CDR3 length: 15 amino acids. The V gene end was trimmed by 6 bases and the J gene end by 6 bases; junction bases not matched to a gene: 15. The CDR3: CSAPSGGRAYDTQYF. The CDR3 nucleotides read TGCAGTGCCCCATCAGGAGGGAGGGCCTACGATACGCAGTATTTT.

This clonotype was seen a handful of times. The chain uses TRBV4-2 and TRBJ2-3; TRBD2 matches 13 bases. J gave up 1 base and V 7 bases, and 2 bases lay outside the gene matches. Germline V gene sequence: CDR1 LGHNA, CDR2 YNFKEQ. This CDR3 comprises 15 residues. The CDR3 reads CASKGTSGGTDTQYF. As DNA, the CDR3 is TGTGCCAGCAAAGGGACTAGCGGGGGCACAGATACGCAGTATTTT.

This clonotype was counted ten times or more. The DNA for the CDR3 is TGTGCCAGCAGACCAAACAGGCACAACTACGAGCAGTACTTC. It encodes CASRPNRHNYEQYF. The V gene is TRBV6-2 or TRBV6-3, the J gene TRBJ2-7, with a weak D call TRBD1 (5 bases). Per germline, CDR1 MNHEY and CDR2 SVGEGT. V was trimmed by 6 bases and J by 3 bases, leaving 15 bases between them. The length of the CDR3 is 14 residues.

Many counts were recorded for this clonotype. The chain is built from TRBV28 and TRBJ2-7; D perhaps matches TRBD1 (6 bases). In germline, CDR1 is MDHEN, CDR2 SYDVKM. The CDR3 length is 14 residues. Trimming left V 3 bases short and J 4 bases short, with 13 bases between. In DNA form, the CDR3 reads TGTGCCAGCAGTTTTAATTATCAGGGGTACGAGCAGTACTTC. Its protein is CASSFNYQGYEQYF. Filled out from reference TRBV28 and TRBJ2-7, the complete variable domain reads DVKVTQSSRYLVKRTGEKVFLECVQDMDHENMFWYRQDPGLGLRLIYFSYDVKMKEKGDIPEGYSVSREKKERFSLILESASTNQTSMYLCASSFNYQGYEQYFGPGTRLTVT.

This clonotype was recorded at least ten times. This rearrangement joins TRBV6-2 or TRBV6-3 to TRBJ1-5; the match to TRBD1 covers 7 bases. The CDR3 has 18 residues. Trimming cost V 2 bases and J 0 bases; bases outside gene matches: 10. Germline values: CDR1 MNHEY, CDR2 SVGEGT. CDR3 bases: TGTGCCAGCAGTTACGACAGGGAAGGGGGATATAGCAATCAGCCCCAGCATTTT. Protein sequence: CASSYDREGGYSNQPQHF.

This clonotype was seen a handful of times. V usage is TRBV7-9 and J usage is TRBJ2-3; TRBD2 agrees at 8 bases. This CDR3 contains 15 residues. V gave up 5 bases and J gave up 0 bases; unmatched junction bases: 4. CDR1 is SEHNR and CDR2 is FQNEAQ in the germline V gene (reference sequence). In nucleotides, the CDR3 is TGTGCCAGCAGCGATAGCGGGATTAGCACAGATACGCAGTATTTT. Its protein product is CASSDSGISTDTQYF.

This clonotype came up many times. CDR3 sequence reads: CADRVPSAFGYTF. CDR3 bases: TGTGCCGACAGGGTTCCCTCGGCTTTTGGCTACACCTTC. The chain uses TRBV2 and TRBJ1-2, with 7 bases lining up with TRBD1. V shed 11 bases and J 7 bases; nucleotides not matched to a gene: 13. Germline loops: CDR1 SNHLY, CDR2 FYNNEI. The CDR3 has 13 amino acids. Filled out from reference TRBV2 and TRBJ1-2, the complete variable domain reads EPEVTQTPSHQVTQMGQEVILRCVPISNHLYFYWYRQILGQKVEFLVSFYNNEISEKSEIFDDQFSVERPDGSNFTLKIRSTKLEDSAMYFCADRVPSAFGYTFGSGTRLTVV.

This clonotype was counted many times. The V and J genes are TRBV27 and TRBJ2-7; tentatively, D is TRBD1 (5 bases). Germline V gene data show CDR1 as MNHEY and CDR2 as SMNVEV (reference sequence). The CDR3 extends over 14 amino acids. V was shortened by 3 bases and J by 9 bases, with 18 bases between the two germline ends. CDR3 amino acids: CASSLVVGPFPQYF. The CDR3 bases are TGTGCCAGCAGTTTGGTGGTGGGGCCCTTCCCGCAGTACTTC.

This clonotype was counted between two and nine times. The final CDR3 position lacks the conserved phenylalanine or tryptophan, pointing to a likely read error. The V call is TRBV3-1, the J call TRBJ1-1; D is uncertain. V was cut by 2 bases and J by 1 base, with 5 bases left in between. CDR1 is LGHDT and CDR2 is YNNKEL in the germline V gene (reference sequence). The CDR3 has 13 residues. CDR3 DNA: TGTGCCAGCAGCCAAAAATCGAACACTGAAGCTTTCTCT. It translates to CASSQKSNTEAFS.

This clonotype was seen many times. CDR3 DNA: TGTGCTAGTGGTTTGCACAGGGCCACAGATACGCAGTATTTT. Its translation: CASGLHRATDTQYF. The chain is built from TRBV12-5 and TRBJ2-3, with D maybe TRBD1 (6 bases). Trimming took 2 bases from V and 2 from J, leaving 8 bases between them. Germline V gene data show CDR1 as LGHNT and CDR2 as FRNRAP. The CDR3 contains 14 residues.

In its sample, this clonotype was seen many times. This chain joins TRBV7-6 and TRBJ2-2; perhaps TRBD1 as D (6 bases). Germline CDR1 is SGHVS and CDR2 is FNYEAQ. This CDR3 region has 14 residues. The V gene lost 6 bases and the J gene lost 0 bases, with 8 bases spanning the gap. The CDR3 sequence: CASRGGSNTGELFF. DNA of the CDR3: TGTGCCAGCAGAGGGGGTTCGAACACCGGGGAGCTGTTTTTT.

This clonotype was detected only a few times. The rearrangement joins TRBV19 to TRBJ2-7; perhaps TRBD2 as D (6 bases). From germline, CDR1 is LNHDA and CDR2 SQIVND (reference sequence). Trimming took off 3 bases at V and 6 bases at J, with 9 bases between the two ends. The CDR3 contains 12 residues. The CDR3 DNA reads TGTGCCAGTAGTATTGCGGGGACCGAGCAGTACTTC. Translating it yields CASSIAGTEQYF.

This clonotype has a count of ten or more. V usage is TRBV30 and J usage is TRBJ2-7; 10 nucleotides line up with TRBD2. V was clipped by 0 bases and J by 4 bases; unmatched bases: 3. This CDR3 comprises 14 residues. Germline V gives CDR1 GTSNPN, CDR2 SVGIG (reference sequence). CDR3 amino acids: CAWSVASGSYEQYF. The CDR3 DNA reads as TGTGCCTGGAGTGTGGCTAGCGGGAGTTACGAGCAGTACTTC.